Sequencing of this TCR beta chain was carried out in a study of Graves' ophthalmopathy and Graves' hyperthyroidism. Whole-study results and caveats: The blood repertoire also included most expanded thyroid clonotypes above 0.001 frequency.

Germline assignment: CDR1 DFQATT and CDR2 SNEGSKA (reference sequence). V lost 6 bases and J lost 3, with 15 bases in between. This CDR3 contains 13 residues. Researchers took RNA transcripts and amplified TCR beta CDR3 regions from them. Second-round multiplex PCR came after a first-round RT-PCR that employed HTBI primers. MiXCR, run by TCRdb on the multiplex PCR reads, gives a single entry per CDR3 protein. In the table there are over 450,000 distinct CDR3 sequences, about 15% of which are singletons. This clonotype was counted ten times or more. Its specificity is not known. The chain combines TRBV20-1 with TRBJ2-7, with D hard to call. The clonotype comes from a woman between 25 and 40 years old with Graves' ophthalmopathy. The sequencing sample was made of blood. The DNA for the CDR3 is TGCAGTGCGGATTACAAGGGCATCTACGAGCAGTACTTC. Residues: CSADYKGIYEQYF.